A selection of T cell receptor beta chains follows, all from one sample in a study of T cells in Graves' hyperthyroidism and ophthalmopathy. TCRdb redid the calling of the multiplex PCR reads with MiXCR, one entry per CDR3 protein. Among fewer than 650,000 distinct CDR3 sequences listed, 40% to 50% were seen once. The sample was peripheral blood or thyroid tissue (not recorded which). These receptors were collected from an adult woman with Graves' disease, either hyperthyroidism or ophthalmopathy (not recorded which). Both conserved end residues are part of each CDR3. Each record gives: V gene, J gene, clone size, CDR3 protein. Clone size is given for some rows only: seen once, a few or many times, or a class if the clone is expanded.

TRBV12-3/TRBV12-4	TRBJ1-1	many	CASRALGFPEAFF
TRBV4-2	TRBJ2-1	NA	CASSLTLDNEQFF
TRBV2	TRBJ2-7	many	CASSVSQGSYEQYF
TRBV20-1	TRBJ2-7	many	CSAGSGWEDEQYF
TRBV7-3	TRBJ2-5	NA	CASSLGGSVEETQYF
TRBV4-2	TRBJ1-1	many	CASSQLWTQLYRGTEAFF
TRBV29-1	TRBJ2-7	NA	CSVEGGRAYEQYF
TRBV12-3/TRBV12-4	TRBJ1-1	NA	CASSFWDRVGTEAFF
TRBV14	TRBJ2-5	NA	CASSQVTATGRVETQYF
TRBV15	TRBJ1-2	NA	CATRGGTSDGYTF
TRBV20-1	TRBJ2-7	few	CSAGDNYF
TRBV28	TRBJ2-5	few	CASSPGGSGIWETQYF
TRBV20-1	TRBJ1-3	NA	CSARLSGGRGGNTIYF
TRBV7-3	TRBJ1-5	NA	CASSSQDLLIFNQPQHF
TRBV19	TRBJ2-7	many	CASSTLGTVNSYEQYF
TRBV7-2	TRBJ1-3	many	CASRLRVAGNTIYF
TRBV2	TRBJ1-5	NA	CASSPGRPRSGGPQHF
TRBV7-2	TRBJ2-5	NA	CASSLWTSPGEGTQYF
TRBV7-9	TRBJ2-5	many	CASSPGLAETQYF
TRBV4-2	TRBJ2-7	NA	CASSQDVVRAQQYF
TRBV5-1	TRBJ2-5	NA	CASSFTGTGLQETQYF
TRBV12-2	TRBJ1-2	NA	CASSLGDTLPTNYGYTF
TRBV29-1	TRBJ2-7	NA	CSVEGGADSEQYF
TRBV29-1	TRBJ2-7	NA	CSGALAGTTYEQYF
TRBV7-2	TRBJ1-3	NA	CASSAYRDSTIYF
TRBV20-1	TRBJ2-5	few	CSADGGLEETQYF
TRBV7-9	TRBJ2-7	many	CASSSTSGVEEQYF
TRBV5-8	TRBJ1-2	many	CASSLAGPMGYTF
TRBV20-1	TRBJ1-2	NA	CSARGAPRDGYTF
TRBV14	TRBJ1-2	NA	CASSLLTYGYTF
TRBV20-1	TRBJ2-7	NA	CSAPYIQRTGRGEQYF
TRBV10-3	TRBJ2-5	many	CAISGRAGGGQETQYF
TRBV20-1	TRBJ1-5	NA	CSARREETQHF
TRBV7-2	TRBJ1-2	NA	CASSDRTGTGLYGYTF
TRBV24-1	TRBJ2-5	once	CATRDLRFGGQKTQYF
TRBV4-2	TRBJ2-5	many	CASSLAGLKETQYF
TRBV10-2	TRBJ2-2	once	CATQPQGAGELFF
TRBV10-3	TRBJ1-1	once	CAISPSDRGGTEAFF
TRBV6-5	TRBJ2-6	many	CASTKSRSGANVLTF
TRBV20-1	TRBJ2-7	NA	CSARPSRTYEQYF
TRBV11-2	TRBJ2-6	few	CASIGANVLTF
TRBV7-6	TRBJ2-5	NA	CASSQTQYF
TRBV29-1	TRBJ2-7	once	CSVGGGVGKTYEQYF
TRBV12-3/TRBV12-4	TRBJ1-1	many	CASRTGAIEAFF
TRBV7-9	TRBJ2-7	few	CASSQGLAVTYEQYF
TRBV28	TRBJ2-5	NA	CASSLYPGGETQYF
TRBV2	TRBJ2-7	NA	CASSNRGVDEQYF